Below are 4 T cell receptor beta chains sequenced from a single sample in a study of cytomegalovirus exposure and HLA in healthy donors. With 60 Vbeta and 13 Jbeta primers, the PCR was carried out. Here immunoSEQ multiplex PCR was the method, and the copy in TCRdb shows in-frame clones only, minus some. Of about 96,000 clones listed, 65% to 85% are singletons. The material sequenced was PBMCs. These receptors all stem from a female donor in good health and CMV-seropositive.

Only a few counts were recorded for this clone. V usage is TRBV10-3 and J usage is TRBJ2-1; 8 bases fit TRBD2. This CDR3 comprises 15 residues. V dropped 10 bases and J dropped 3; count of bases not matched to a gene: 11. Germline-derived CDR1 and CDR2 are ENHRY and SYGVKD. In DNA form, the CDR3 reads TGTGCCACGTCAGATGGCGGGAGGATCTACAATGAGCAGTTCTTC. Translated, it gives CATSDGGRIYNEQFF.

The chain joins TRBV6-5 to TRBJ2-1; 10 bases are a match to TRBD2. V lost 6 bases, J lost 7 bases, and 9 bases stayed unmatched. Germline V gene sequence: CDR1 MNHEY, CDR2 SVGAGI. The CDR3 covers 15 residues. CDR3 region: CASSSFSGRGNEQFF. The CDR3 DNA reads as TGTGCCAGCAGCTCTTTCAGCGGGAGGGGAAATGAGCAGTTCTTC.

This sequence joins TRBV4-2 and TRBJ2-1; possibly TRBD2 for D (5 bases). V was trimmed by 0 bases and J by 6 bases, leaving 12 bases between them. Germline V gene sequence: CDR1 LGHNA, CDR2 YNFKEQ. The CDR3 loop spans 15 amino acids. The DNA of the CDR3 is TGTGCCAGCAGCCAAGAAGACGGGATGGGCAATGAGCAGTTCTTC. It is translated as CASSQEDGMGNEQFF.

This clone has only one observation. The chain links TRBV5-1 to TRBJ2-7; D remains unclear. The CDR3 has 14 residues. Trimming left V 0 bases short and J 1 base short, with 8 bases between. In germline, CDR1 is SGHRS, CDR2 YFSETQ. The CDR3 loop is CASSLDSISYEQYF. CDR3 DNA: TGCGCCAGCAGCTTGGACTCGATATCCTACGAGCAGTACTTC.